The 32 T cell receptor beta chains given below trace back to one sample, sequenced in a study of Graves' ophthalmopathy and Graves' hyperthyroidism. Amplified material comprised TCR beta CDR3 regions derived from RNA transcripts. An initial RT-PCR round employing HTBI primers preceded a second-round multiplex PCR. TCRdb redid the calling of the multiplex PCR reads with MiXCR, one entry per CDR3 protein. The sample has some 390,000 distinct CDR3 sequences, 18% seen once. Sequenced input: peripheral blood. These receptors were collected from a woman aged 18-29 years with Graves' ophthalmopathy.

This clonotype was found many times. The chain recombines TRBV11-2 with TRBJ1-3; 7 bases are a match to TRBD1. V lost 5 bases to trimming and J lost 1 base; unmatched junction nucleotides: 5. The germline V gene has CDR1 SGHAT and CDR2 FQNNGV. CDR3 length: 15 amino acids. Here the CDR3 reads CASSTGTVSGNTIYF. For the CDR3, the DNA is TGTGCCAGCAGCACCGGGACAGTGTCTGGAAACACCATATATTTT.

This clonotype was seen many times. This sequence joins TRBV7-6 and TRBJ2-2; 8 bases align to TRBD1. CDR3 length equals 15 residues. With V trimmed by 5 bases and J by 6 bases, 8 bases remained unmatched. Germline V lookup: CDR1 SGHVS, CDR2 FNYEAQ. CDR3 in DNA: TGTGCCAGCAGCCCGGGACAGGTTCCGTCCGGGGAGCTGTTTTTT. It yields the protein CASSPGQVPSGELFF.

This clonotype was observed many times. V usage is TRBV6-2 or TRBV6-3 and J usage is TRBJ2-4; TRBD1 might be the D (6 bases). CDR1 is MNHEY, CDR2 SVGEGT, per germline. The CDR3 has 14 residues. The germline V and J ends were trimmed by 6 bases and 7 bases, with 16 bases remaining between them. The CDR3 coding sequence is TGTGCCAGCAGCCCAACAGGGCCGGTGAACATTCAGTACTTC. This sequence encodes CASSPTGPVNIQYF.

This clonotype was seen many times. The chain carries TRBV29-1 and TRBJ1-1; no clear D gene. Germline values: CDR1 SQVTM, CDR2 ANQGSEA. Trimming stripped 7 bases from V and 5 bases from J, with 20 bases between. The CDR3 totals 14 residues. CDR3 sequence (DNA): TGCAGCGCTAACCCAGGAGCCCCGGGAACTGAAGCTTTCTTT. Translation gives CSANPGAPGTEAFF.

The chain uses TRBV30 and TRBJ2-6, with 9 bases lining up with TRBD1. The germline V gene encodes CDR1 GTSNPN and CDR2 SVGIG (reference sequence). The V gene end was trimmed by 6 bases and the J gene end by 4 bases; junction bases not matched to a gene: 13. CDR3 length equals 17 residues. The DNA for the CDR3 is TGTGCCTGCATCAGGGGACAGGGAATAAGAGGGGCCAACGTCCTGACTTTC. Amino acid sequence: CACIRGQGIRGANVLTF.

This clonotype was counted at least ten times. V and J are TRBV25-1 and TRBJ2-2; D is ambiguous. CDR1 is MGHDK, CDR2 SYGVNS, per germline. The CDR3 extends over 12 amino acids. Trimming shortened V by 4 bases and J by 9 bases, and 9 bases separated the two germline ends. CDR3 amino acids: CASSGWARELFF. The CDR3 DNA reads TGTGCCAGCAGTGGATGGGCCAGGGAGCTGTTTTTT.

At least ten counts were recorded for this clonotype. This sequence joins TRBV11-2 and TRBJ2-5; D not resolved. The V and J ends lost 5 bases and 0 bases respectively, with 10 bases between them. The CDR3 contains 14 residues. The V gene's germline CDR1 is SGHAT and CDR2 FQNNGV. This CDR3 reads CASSRRVNQETQYF. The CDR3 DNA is TGTGCCAGCAGCCGAAGGGTCAACCAAGAGACCCAGTACTTC.

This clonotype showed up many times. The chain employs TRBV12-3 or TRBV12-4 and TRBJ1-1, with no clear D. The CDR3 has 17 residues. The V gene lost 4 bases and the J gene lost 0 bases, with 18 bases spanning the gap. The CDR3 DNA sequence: TGTGCCAGCAGTTGGTCATTCCGCGGGGATATGAACACTGAAGCTTTCTTT. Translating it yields CASSWSFRGDMNTEAFF.

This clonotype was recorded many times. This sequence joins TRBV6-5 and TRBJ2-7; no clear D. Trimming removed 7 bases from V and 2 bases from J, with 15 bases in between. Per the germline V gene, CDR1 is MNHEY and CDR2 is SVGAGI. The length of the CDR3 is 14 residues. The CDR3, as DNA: TGTGCCAGCACCCCCCCAGGTTCGGCCTACGAGCAGTACTTC. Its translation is CASTPPGSAYEQYF.

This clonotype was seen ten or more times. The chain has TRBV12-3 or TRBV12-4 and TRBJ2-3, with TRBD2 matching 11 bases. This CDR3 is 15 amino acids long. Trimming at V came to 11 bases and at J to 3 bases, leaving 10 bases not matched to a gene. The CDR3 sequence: CAGGGSGGVTDTQYF. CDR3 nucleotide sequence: TGTGCCGGAGGAGGTAGCGGGGGGGTTACAGATACGCAGTATTTT.

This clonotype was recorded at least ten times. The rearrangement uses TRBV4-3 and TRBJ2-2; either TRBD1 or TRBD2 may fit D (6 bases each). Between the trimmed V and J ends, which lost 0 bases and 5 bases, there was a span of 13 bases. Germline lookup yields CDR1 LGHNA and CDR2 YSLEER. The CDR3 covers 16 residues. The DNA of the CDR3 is TGCGCCAGCAGCCAAGAGCCGGGGGCGAGGACCGGGGAGCTGTTTTTT. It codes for CASSQEPGARTGELFF.

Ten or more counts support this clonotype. CDR3 DNA: TGTGCCAGCAGTTACGACGCCAGGGTGAACACTGAAGCTTTCTTT. Protein: CASSYDARVNTEAFF. The chain carries TRBV6-5 and TRBJ1-1; D is possibly TRBD1 (5 bases). Trimming pared 2 bases from V and 0 bases from J, leaving 10 bases between. The length of the CDR3 is 15 residues. Germline values: CDR1 MNHEY, CDR2 SVGAGI.

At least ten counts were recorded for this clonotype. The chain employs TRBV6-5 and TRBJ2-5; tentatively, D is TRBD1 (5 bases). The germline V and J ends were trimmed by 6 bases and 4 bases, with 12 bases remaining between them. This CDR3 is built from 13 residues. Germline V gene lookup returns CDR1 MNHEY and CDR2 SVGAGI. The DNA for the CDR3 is TGTGCCAGCAGGTTAACAGGCACAGAGACCCAGTACTTC. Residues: CASRLTGTETQYF.

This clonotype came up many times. CDR3 protein: CASSLAKGTEAFF. CDR3 coding DNA: TGTGCCAGCAGTTTGGCAAAGGGCACTGAAGCTTTCTTT. V gene TRBV28 combines with J gene TRBJ1-1; no definite D call. Germline lookup yields CDR1 MDHEN and CDR2 SYDVKM. Trimming took off 3 bases at V and 4 bases at J, with 9 bases between the two ends. CDR3 size: 13 residues.

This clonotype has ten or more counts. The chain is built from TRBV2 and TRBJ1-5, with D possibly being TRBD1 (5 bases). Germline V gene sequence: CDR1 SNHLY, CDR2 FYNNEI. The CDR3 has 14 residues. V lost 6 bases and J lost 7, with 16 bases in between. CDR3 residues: CASRVGAGRQPQHF. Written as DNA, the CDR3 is TGTGCCAGCAGGGTAGGGGCAGGGAGACAGCCCCAGCATTTT.

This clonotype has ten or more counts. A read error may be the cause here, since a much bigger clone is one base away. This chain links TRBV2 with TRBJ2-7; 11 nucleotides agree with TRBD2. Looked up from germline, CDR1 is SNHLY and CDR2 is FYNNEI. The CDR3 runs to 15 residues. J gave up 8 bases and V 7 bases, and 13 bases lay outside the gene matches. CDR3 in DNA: TGTGCCAGCAACGAAGGGACTAGCGGCGTTGACAAGCAGTACTTC. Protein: CASNEGTSGVDKQYF.

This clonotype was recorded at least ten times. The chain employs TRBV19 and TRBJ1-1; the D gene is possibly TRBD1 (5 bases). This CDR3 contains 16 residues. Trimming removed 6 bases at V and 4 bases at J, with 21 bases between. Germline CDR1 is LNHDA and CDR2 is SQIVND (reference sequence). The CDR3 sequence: CASSTLRDPRGTEAFF. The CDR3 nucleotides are TGTGCCAGTAGCACTTTAAGGGACCCTCGTGGCACTGAAGCTTTCTTT. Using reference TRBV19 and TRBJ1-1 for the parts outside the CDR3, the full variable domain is DGGITQSPKYLFRKEGQNVTLSCEQNLNHDAMYWYRQDPGQGLRLIYYSQIVNDFQKGDIAEGYSVSREKKESFPLTVTSAQKNPTAFYLCASSTLRDPRGTEAFFGQGTRLTVV.

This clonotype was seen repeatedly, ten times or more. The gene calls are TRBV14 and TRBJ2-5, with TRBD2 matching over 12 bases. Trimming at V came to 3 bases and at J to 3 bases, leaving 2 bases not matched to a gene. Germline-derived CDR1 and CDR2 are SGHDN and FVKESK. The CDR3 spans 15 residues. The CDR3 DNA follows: TGTGCCAGCAGCCAGTGGACTAGCGGGGAAGAGACCCAGTACTTC. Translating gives CASSQWTSGEETQYF.

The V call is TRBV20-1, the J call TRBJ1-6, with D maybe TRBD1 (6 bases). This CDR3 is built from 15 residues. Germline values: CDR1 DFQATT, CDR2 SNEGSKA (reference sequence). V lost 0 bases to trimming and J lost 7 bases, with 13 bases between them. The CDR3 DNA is TGCAGTGCTAGAGATGGACAGTTATGGAATTCACCCCTCCACTTT. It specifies CSARDGQLWNSPLHF.

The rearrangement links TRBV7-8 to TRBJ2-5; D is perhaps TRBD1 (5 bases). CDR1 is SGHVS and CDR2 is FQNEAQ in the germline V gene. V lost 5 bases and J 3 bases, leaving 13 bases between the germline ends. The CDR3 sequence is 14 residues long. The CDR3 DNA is TGTGCCAGCAGCGTACGACAGACAGAAGAGACCCAGTACTTC. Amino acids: CASSVRQTEETQYF.

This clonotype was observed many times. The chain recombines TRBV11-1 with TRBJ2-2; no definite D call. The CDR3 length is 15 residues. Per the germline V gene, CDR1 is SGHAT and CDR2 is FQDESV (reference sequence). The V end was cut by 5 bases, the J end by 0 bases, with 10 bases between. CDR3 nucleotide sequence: TGTGCCAGCAGCCTACAGAACGCGAACACCGGGGAGCTGTTTTTT. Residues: CASSLQNANTGELFF. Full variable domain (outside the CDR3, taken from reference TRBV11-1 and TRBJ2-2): EAEVAQSPRYKITEKSQAVAFWCDPISGHATLYWYRQILGQGPELLVQFQDESVVDDSQLPKDRFSAERLKGVDSTLKIQPAELGDSAMYLCASSLQNANTGELFFGEGSRLTVL.

CDR3 region: CASSHQGAEAFF. The DNA of the CDR3 is TGTGCCAGCAGTCACCAGGGTGCTGAAGCTTTCTTT. The chain links TRBV6-2 or TRBV6-3 to TRBJ1-1; weak D call: TRBD1 (5 bases). This CDR3 has 12 residues. Trimming removed 5 bases at V and 6 bases at J, with 10 bases between. Germline loops: CDR1 MNHEY, CDR2 SVGEGT.

The CDR3 loop is CASSLVAGNTIYF. The CDR3 DNA reads TGTGCCAGCAGCTTAGTAGCGGGAAACACCATATATTTT. The rearrangement joins TRBV7-2 to TRBJ1-3, with unresolved D. Trimming took 1 base from V and 4 from J, leaving 5 bases between them. The CDR3 is 13 residues long. CDR1 is SGHTA, CDR2 FQGNSA, per germline.

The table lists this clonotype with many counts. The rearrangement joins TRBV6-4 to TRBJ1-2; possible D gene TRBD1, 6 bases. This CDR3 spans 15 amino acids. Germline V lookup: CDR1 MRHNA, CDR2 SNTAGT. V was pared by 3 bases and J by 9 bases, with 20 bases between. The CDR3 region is CASSDPGTTVSSYTF. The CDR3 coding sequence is TGTGCCAGCAGTGATCCCGGGACAACCGTCTCAAGCTACACCTTC.

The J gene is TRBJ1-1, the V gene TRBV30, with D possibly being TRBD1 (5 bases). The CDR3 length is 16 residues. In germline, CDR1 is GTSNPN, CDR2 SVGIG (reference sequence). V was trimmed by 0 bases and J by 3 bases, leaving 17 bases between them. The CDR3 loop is CAWSVPEGTRDTEAFF. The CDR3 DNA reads TGTGCCTGGAGTGTGCCCGAGGGGACCAGGGACACTGAAGCTTTCTTT.

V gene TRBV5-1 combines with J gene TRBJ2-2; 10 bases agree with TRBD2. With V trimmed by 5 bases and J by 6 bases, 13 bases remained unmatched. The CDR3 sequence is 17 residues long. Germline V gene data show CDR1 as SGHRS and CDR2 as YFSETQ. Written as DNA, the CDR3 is TGCGCCAGCAGACTAGCACCTAGCGGGAGTTTTCCCGGGGAGCTGTTTTTT. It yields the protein CASRLAPSGSFPGELFF.

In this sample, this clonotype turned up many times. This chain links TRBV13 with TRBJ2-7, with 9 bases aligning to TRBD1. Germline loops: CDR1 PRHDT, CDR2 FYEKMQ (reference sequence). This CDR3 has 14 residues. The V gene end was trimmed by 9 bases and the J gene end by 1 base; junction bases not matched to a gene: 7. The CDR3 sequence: CASGTTGGSYEQYF. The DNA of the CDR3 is TGTGCCAGTGGAACGACAGGGGGATCCTACGAGCAGTACTTC.

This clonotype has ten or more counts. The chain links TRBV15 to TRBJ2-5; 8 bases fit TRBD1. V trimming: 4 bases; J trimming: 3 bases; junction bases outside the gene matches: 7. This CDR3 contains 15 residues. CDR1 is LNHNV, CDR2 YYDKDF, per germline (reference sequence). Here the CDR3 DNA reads TGTGCCACCAGCAACGACAGGGGCGGGAAAGAGACCCAGTACTTC. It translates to CATSNDRGGKETQYF.

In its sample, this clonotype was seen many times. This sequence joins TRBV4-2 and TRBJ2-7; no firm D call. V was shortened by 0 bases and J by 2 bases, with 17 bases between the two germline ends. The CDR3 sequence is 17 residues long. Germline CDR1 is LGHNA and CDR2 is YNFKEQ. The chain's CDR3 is CASSQERIYQDTYEQYF. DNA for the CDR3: TGTGCCAGCAGCCAAGAGAGAATCTACCAGGATACCTACGAGCAGTACTTC.

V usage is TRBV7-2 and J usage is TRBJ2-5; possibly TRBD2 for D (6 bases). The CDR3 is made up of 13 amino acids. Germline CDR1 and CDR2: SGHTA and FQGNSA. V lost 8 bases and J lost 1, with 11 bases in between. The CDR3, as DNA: TGTGCCAGCGTCGGGACTCCCCAAGAGACCCAGTACTTC. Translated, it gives CASVGTPQETQYF.

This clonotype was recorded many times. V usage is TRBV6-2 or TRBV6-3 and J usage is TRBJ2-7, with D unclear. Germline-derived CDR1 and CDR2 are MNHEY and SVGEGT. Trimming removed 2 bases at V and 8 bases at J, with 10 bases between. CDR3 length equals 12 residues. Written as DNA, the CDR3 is TGTGCCAGCAGTTACCTAAACGGGCAGCAGTACTTC. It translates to CASSYLNGQQYF.

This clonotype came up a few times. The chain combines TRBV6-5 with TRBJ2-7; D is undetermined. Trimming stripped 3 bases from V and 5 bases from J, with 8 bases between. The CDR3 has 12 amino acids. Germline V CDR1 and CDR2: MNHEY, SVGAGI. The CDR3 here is CASSYELHEQYF. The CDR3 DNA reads TGTGCCAGCAGTTATGAGCTCCACGAGCAGTACTTC.